Each of the 13 T cell receptor beta chains below was sequenced from the same sample in a study of T cell clonality in common variable immunodeficiency. The assay was immunoSEQ multiplex PCR, and TCRdb's table has in-frame clones only and misses some. In total the sample includes about 33,000 clones, none of them seen once. Input material: peripheral blood mononuclear cells. The receptors come from a person aged 18 to 75 in good health.

The table lists this clone with many counts. The read gets to within 3 residues of the CDR3 end, and the germline J gene fills in the rest. The J gene is TRBJ1-1, the V gene TRBV20-1, with D maybe TRBD1 (5 bases). CDR1 is DFQATT and CDR2 is SNEGSKA in the germline V gene (reference sequence). V was shortened by 5 bases and J by 5 bases, with 15 bases between the two germline ends. This CDR3 has 13 residues. The CDR3: CSAPGQAGTEAFF. CDR3 DNA (partial): TGCAGTGCTCCCGGCCAAGCAGGGACTGAA.

This clone has at least ten counts. From the germline J gene comes the end of the CDR3, since the read stops 3 residues before it. J is TRBJ2-1 and V is TRBV18; 8 positions agree with TRBD2. Germline CDR1 reads KGHSH; CDR2 reads LQKENI. The CDR3 has 16 residues. J was trimmed by 7 bases and V by 6 bases; bases with no gene match: 14. CDR3 DNA (partial): TGTGCCAGCTCGCGATTGGGACTAGAAGCGGGGAATGAG. As protein: CASSRLGLEAGNE. The entire CDR3 is CASSRLGLEAGNEQFF.

This clone was counted at least ten times. Read data end 3 residues before the CDR3 end; the end is taken from the germline J gene. V and J are TRBV30 and TRBJ2-2, with D maybe TRBD1 (6 bases). In germline, CDR1 is GTSNPN, CDR2 SVGIG (reference sequence). V dropped 0 bases and J dropped 4 bases, with 18 bases sitting between them. The CDR3 has 17 amino acids. The CDR3 spells CAWSVGAPGLTTGELFF. CDR3 DNA, as far as it was read: TGTGCCTGGAGTGTGGGGGCCCCGGGTCTTACCACCGGGGAG.

This clone has at least ten counts. From the germline J gene comes the end of the CDR3, since the read stops 3 residues before it. This chain connects TRBV2 to TRBJ2-7; D might be TRBD1 (7 bases). The CDR3 is made up of 12 amino acids. Germline loops: CDR1 SNHLY, CDR2 FYNNEI. The ends were cut back, 3 bases at V and 6 bases at J, with 9 bases in the middle. The CDR3: CASSDRGVEQYF. Incomplete CDR3 DNA: TGTGCCAGCAGTGACAGGGGGGTCGAG.

This clone was recorded at least ten times. The read falls 3 residues short of the CDR3 end, and the missing part is taken from the germline J gene. The chain has TRBV19 and TRBJ1-4, with 8 bases aligning to TRBD1. Losses at the gene ends were 5 bases for V and 7 bases for J; bases not matched to a gene: 6. Per germline, CDR1 LNHDA and CDR2 SQIVND (reference sequence). The CDR3 loop spans 14 amino acids. The CDR3 is CASSPDRGFEKLFF. The CDR3 DNA, read in part, is TGTGCCAGTAGTCCCGACAGGGGTTTTGAAAAA.

This clone was counted ten times or more. The read comes to an end 3 residues before the CDR3 does, leaving the germline J gene to fill in the end. V usage is TRBV18 and J usage is TRBJ2-3; perhaps TRBD2 as D (5 bases). Trimming removed 3 bases from V and 2 bases from J, with 6 bases in between. Germline assignment: CDR1 KGHSH and CDR2 LQKENI. This CDR3 spans 13 amino acids. The CDR3 loop reads CASSPSDTDTQYF. The sequenced CDR3 bases are TGTGCCAGCTCACCTAGCGACACAGATACG.

This clone was observed many times. The read stops 3 residues short of the end of the CDR3; the missing end is completed from the germline J gene. The chain recombines TRBV2 with TRBJ1-2; 8 bases are a match to TRBD1. The CDR3 is made up of 16 amino acids. CDR1 is SNHLY and CDR2 is FYNNEI in the germline V gene. J lost 5 bases, V lost 6 bases, and 14 bases had no gene match. The sequenced CDR3 bases are TGTGCCAGCAGCCCGTTACCCCAGGGGGCGCGATATGGC. Encoded protein: CASSPLPQGARYG. The entire CDR3 protein reads CASSPLPQGARYGYTF.

Partial CDR3 DNA: TGTGCCAGCAGCCCCGGGACTAGCGGAACTTACGAG. It encodes CASSPGTSGTYE. The CDR3 reads in full as CASSPGTSGTYEQYF. The genes are TRBV5-4 and TRBJ2-7; 11 bases align to TRBD2. The read ends 3 residues before the CDR3 terminus; that terminus is restored from the germline J gene. V dropped 4 bases and J dropped 4; count of bases not matched to a gene: 7. The length of the CDR3 is 15 residues. Germline lookup yields CDR1 SGHNT and CDR2 YYREEE (reference sequence).

With respect to this clone: Sequencing ends 3 residues short of the CDR3 end; the germline J gene provides the rest. The chain links TRBV5-1 to TRBJ2-7; no clear D. The germline gives CDR1 SGHRS, CDR2 YFSETQ. This CDR3 region has 13 residues. The ends were cut back, 5 bases at V and 2 bases at J, with 11 bases in the middle. CDR3 bases read: TGCGCCAGCAGGGGTAGCTGGACCTACGAG. This codes for CASRGSWTYE. The CDR3 in its entirety is CASRGSWTYEQYF.

This clone was recorded many times. CDR3 DNA, as far as it was read: TGCGCCAGCAGCTTGGATGTAGTCGGGGGCTATGGC. Its protein product is CASSLDVVGGYG. The full CDR3 reads CASSLDVVGGYGYTF. The chain uses TRBV5-1 and TRBJ1-2; the D gene is possibly TRBD1 (5 bases). The read terminates 3 residues ahead of where the CDR3 ends, so the germline J gene completes it. Trimming stripped 0 bases from V and 4 bases from J, with 13 bases between. The V gene's germline CDR1 is SGHRS and CDR2 YFSETQ. The CDR3 sequence is 15 residues long.

This clone showed up just a few times. The DNA ends 3 residues before the CDR3 does, and the rest of the CDR3 is filled in from the germline J gene. The chain recombines TRBV5-4 with TRBJ2-1; D is unresolved. Between the trimmed V and J ends, which lost 1 base and 5 bases, there was a span of 10 bases. Germline CDR1 and CDR2: SGHNT and YYREEE (reference sequence). The CDR3 is 14 residues long. The CDR3 is CASSLSAVDNEQFF. CDR3 bases read: TGTGCCAGCAGCTTGTCGGCGGTTGACAATGAG.

This clone was recorded a few times. The read ends 3 residues shy of where the CDR3 ends; the end is completed using the germline J gene. The gene calls are TRBV11-2 and TRBJ2-7, with D hard to call. V was pared by 2 bases and J by 0 bases, with 11 bases between. The CDR3 is made up of 15 amino acids. The germline V gene encodes CDR1 SGHAT and CDR2 FQNNGV. CDR3 amino acids: CASSLSPANSYEQYF. Incomplete CDR3 DNA: TGTGCCAGCAGCTTAAGTCCAGCGAACTCCTACGAG.

This clone was counted at least ten times. From the germline J gene comes the end of the CDR3, since the read stops 3 residues before it. The chain recombines TRBV7-3 with TRBJ2-2, with 11 positions matching TRBD2. V lost 6 bases, J lost 5 bases, and 5 bases stayed unmatched. The CDR3 extends over 15 amino acids. Germline loops: CDR1 SGHTA, CDR2 FQGTGA. CDR3 DNA, as far as it was read: TGTGCCAGCAGGTTAGCGGGAGGGCCGACCGGGGAG. Translation gives CASRLAGGPTGE. The entire CDR3 reads CASRLAGGPTGELFF.